These 21 T cell receptor beta chains originate from one sample sequenced in a study of regulatory T cells in long-lasting Graves disease (dated by TCRdb to the early 2020s). The sample's time point label, in plain terms: persistent/refractory GD, antithyroid drugs over 5 years with positive TRAb. For both TCR sequencing and RNA sequencing, RNA was extracted from PBMCs using TRIzol. Library construction relied on multiplex PCR. TCRdb names Illumina HiSeq 4000 as the instrument used. TCR beta libraries were built with iRepertoire HTBI primers and Arm-PCR amplification of CDR3 regions. TCRdb handled the public reads itself, with Q25 trimming in fastp and clone calling in MiXCR, and kept productive beta chains. Each CDR3 protein gets just one entry, which takes the most common genes and DNA from the rows behind it. Within this sample are about 660,000 distinct CDR3 sequences, with 30% of them counted one time only. The top ten hold 40% to 50% of the sample.

The starting material was peripheral blood mononuclear cells (PBMCs), obtained when the disease was refractory, from a patient treated with antithyroid drugs. Source of these receptors: a female donor with Graves disease.

This clonotype came up a few times. This chain uses TRBV7-9 with TRBJ1-2; weak D call: TRBD1 (6 bases). This CDR3 contains 15 residues. Germline lookup yields CDR1 SEHNR and CDR2 FQNEAQ (reference sequence). The ends were cut back, 5 bases at V and 0 bases at J, with 13 bases in the middle. The CDR3 protein is CASSPTGIANYGYTF. CDR3 DNA: TGTGCCAGCAGCCCTACAGGGATAGCTAACTATGGCTACACCTTC. Full variable domain (missing parts from reference TRBV7-9 and TRBJ1-2): DTGVSQNPRHKITKRGQNVTFRCDPISEHNRLYWYRQTLGQGPEFLTYFQNEAQLEKSRLLSDRFSAERPKGSFSTLEIQRTEQGDSAMYLCASSPTGIANYGYTFGSGTRLTVV.

This clonotype was detected only a few times. The chain has TRBV13 and TRBJ2-5; no reliable D call. Between the trimmed V and J ends, which lost 4 bases and 2 bases, there was a span of 8 bases. Germline V lookup: CDR1 PRHDT, CDR2 FYEKMQ (reference sequence). The CDR3 contains 13 residues. CDR3 bases: TGTGCCAGCAGCTCCCACCAGCAAGAGACCCAGTACTTC. It encodes CASSSHQQETQYF.

This clonotype has a handful of counts. The chain links TRBV7-9 to TRBJ1-2; possible D gene TRBD1, 6 bases. CDR1 is SEHNR, CDR2 FQNEAQ, per germline (reference sequence). V shed 3 bases and J shed 4 bases, with 12 bases lying between them. The CDR3 runs to 14 residues. CDR3 residues: CASSLAGAGYGYTF. The DNA for the CDR3 is TGTGCCAGCAGCTTGGCAGGGGCTGGCTATGGCTACACCTTC.

The chain joins TRBV20-1 to TRBJ1-2; D remains unclear. Germline V gene lookup returns CDR1 DFQATT and CDR2 SNEGSKA (reference sequence). The CDR3 spans 15 residues. V gave up 0 bases and J gave up 2 bases, with 13 bases separating them. The CDR3 DNA reads as TGCAGTGCTAGAGATTTGGCGGTCCTCAACTATGGCTACACCTTC. This sequence encodes CSARDLAVLNYGYTF.

V is TRBV20-1 and J is TRBJ2-6, with TRBD1 matching 7 bases. The CDR3 is made up of 15 amino acids. After removal of 4 bases from V and 2 bases from J, the junction contained 5 bases not matched to a gene. The V gene's germline CDR1 is DFQATT and CDR2 SNEGSKA (reference sequence). The CDR3: CSAKQGVAGANVLTF. In DNA form, the CDR3 reads TGCAGTGCTAAGCAGGGGGTGGCTGGGGCCAACGTCCTGACTTTC.

V gene TRBV7-9 combines with J gene TRBJ1-2; D gene unclear. There are 12 residues in the CDR3. Germline V lookup: CDR1 SEHNR, CDR2 FQNEAQ (reference sequence). V shed 6 bases and J shed 8 bases, with 13 bases lying between them. The CDR3 nucleotides are TGTGCCAGCAGTTTATTGGCGGAGGGCTACACCTTC. Translation: CASSLLAEGYTF.

This CDR3 is CASSSNSFYGYTF. Here the CDR3 DNA reads TGCGCCAGCAGCTCGAACAGCTTCTATGGCTACACCTTC. J is TRBJ1-2 and V is TRBV5-1, with D unclear. The length of the CDR3 is 13 residues. Germline V gene sequence: CDR1 SGHRS, CDR2 YFSETQ. Trimming left V 3 bases short and J 4 bases short, with 10 bases between.

In its sample, this clonotype was seen many times. V gene TRBV12-3 or TRBV12-4 combines with J gene TRBJ2-7; maybe TRBD2 (5 bases). Trimming pared 6 bases from V and 7 bases from J, leaving 16 bases between. CDR3 length: 13 residues. The CDR3 loop reads CASSLTSPGEQYF. The CDR3, as DNA: TGTGCCAGCAGCCTAACCTCCCCGGGGGAGCAGTACTTC.

The table lists this clonotype with a few counts. This chain links TRBV13 with TRBJ2-3; the D gene is possibly TRBD1 (5 bases). The V gene's germline CDR1 is PRHDT and CDR2 FYEKMQ (reference sequence). The ends were cut back, 5 bases at V and 5 bases at J, with 11 bases in the middle. The CDR3 loop spans 13 amino acids. CDR3 residues: CASSEGHRDTQYF. The CDR3, as DNA: TGTGCCAGCAGCGAAGGACACAGAGATACGCAGTATTTT.

The chain couples TRBV5-1 to TRBJ2-2; 8 nucleotides agree with TRBD2. Unmatched junction bases numbered 5, after V lost 0 bases and J lost 1 base. The CDR3 extends over 17 amino acids. Germline V CDR1 and CDR2: SGHRS, YFSETQ. This chain's CDR3 is CASSLAEAGGNTGELFF. The CDR3 DNA reads TGCGCCAGCAGCTTGGCCGAGGCGGGAGGGAACACCGGGGAGCTGTTTTTT.

This rearrangement joins TRBV5-1 to TRBJ2-7; 8 bases match TRBD1. This CDR3 is built from 15 residues. Germline CDR1 SGHRS, CDR2 YFSETQ. Unmatched junction bases numbered 9, after V lost 5 bases and J lost 2 bases. The CDR3 sequence: CASSQDRGYAYEQYF. The CDR3 coding sequence is TGCGCCAGCAGTCAAGACAGGGGATATGCCTACGAGCAGTACTTC.

The V gene is TRBV12-3 or TRBV12-4, the J gene TRBJ1-2, with D perhaps TRBD1 (6 bases). Between the trimmed V and J ends, which lost 6 bases and 6 bases, there was a span of 14 bases. This CDR3 has 13 amino acids. The chain's CDR3 is CASSSDSLHGYTF. The CDR3 nucleotides are TGTGCCAGCAGCTCGGACAGCCTACATGGCTACACCTTC.

In its sample, this clonotype was seen many times. This chain connects TRBV12-3 or TRBV12-4 to TRBJ2-7, with TRBD2 matching over 12 bases. The CDR3 is 15 amino acids. Germline trimming cut 5 bases from V and 4 bases from J; bases unmatched to any gene: 6. CDR3 sequence: CASSPGLAGIYEQYF. The CDR3 nucleotides read TGTGCCAGCAGTCCCGGACTAGCGGGAATATACGAGCAGTACTTC.

Turning to this clonotype: Possible read error: a much larger clone is one base away. The chain joins TRBV28 to TRBJ1-1, with D possibly being TRBD1 (5 bases). This CDR3 comprises 11 residues. Trimming left V 8 bases short and J 11 bases short, with 15 bases between. The germline V gene has CDR1 MDHEN and CDR2 SYDVKM. The CDR3 region has the DNA TGTGCCAGCGGGGACGGAATTAGCGCTTTCTTT. Its translation: CASGDGISAFF.

V usage is TRBV11-2 and J usage is TRBJ1-4; no reliable D call. The CDR3 sequence is 16 residues long. Germline V gene data show CDR1 as SGHAT and CDR2 as FQNNGV. V gave up 1 base and J gave up 0 bases, with 9 bases separating them. The CDR3 spells CASSLGRTATNEKLFF. The DNA of the CDR3 is TGTGCCAGCAGCTTAGGAAGAACAGCAACTAATGAAAAACTGTTTTTT.

The genes are TRBV13 and TRBJ2-7, with D perhaps matching TRBD2 (6 bases). V gave up 5 bases and J gave up 4 bases, with 27 bases separating them. Per the germline V gene, CDR1 is PRHDT and CDR2 is FYEKMQ (reference sequence). This CDR3 spans 18 amino acids. The CDR3 coding sequence is TGTGCCAGCAGCCTCGGGACTGCCCAAACATTACGATATTACGAGCAGTACTTC. Translated, it gives CASSLGTAQTLRYYEQYF.

This clonotype was observed at least ten times. This chain joins TRBV6-2 or TRBV6-3 and TRBJ2-7; possibly TRBD2 for D (5 bases). The V gene's germline CDR1 is MNHEY and CDR2 SVGEGT. The ends were cut back, 5 bases at V and 5 bases at J, with 16 bases in the middle. This CDR3 comprises 14 residues. In DNA form, the CDR3 reads TGTGCCAGCAGTCCCGGGAAGACTCTCGACGAGCAGTACTTC. This codes for CASSPGKTLDEQYF.

The rearrangement links TRBV3-1 to TRBJ2-7; tentatively, D is TRBD2 (5 bases). The germline CDR1 and CDR2 sequences are LGHDT and YNNKEL (reference sequence). The CDR3 covers 14 residues. Trimming stripped 4 bases from V and 6 bases from J, with 16 bases between. Here the CDR3 reads CASSRRGMTGEQYF. The CDR3 DNA reads TGTGCCAGCAGCCGAAGAGGGATGACGGGCGAGCAGTACTTC.

This chain connects TRBV6-1 to TRBJ2-5; 9 nucleotides agree with TRBD2. This CDR3 has 15 amino acids. Germline V gene sequence: CDR1 MNHNS, CDR2 SASEGT. The ends lost 3 bases at V and 4 bases at J; junction bases unmatched: 6. Here the CDR3 reads CASSESSGSGETQYF. CDR3 DNA sequence: TGTGCCAGCAGTGAGAGTAGCGGGAGTGGAGAGACCCAGTACTTC.

The table lists this clonotype with many counts. The chain recombines TRBV2 with TRBJ1-2; D might be TRBD1 (6 bases). V was pared by 4 bases and J by 1 base, with 13 bases between. Germline loops: CDR1 SNHLY, CDR2 FYNNEI. The CDR3 spans 15 residues. The CDR3 is CASSAGTTSNYGYTF. In nucleotides, the CDR3 is TGTGCCAGCAGTGCCGGGACAACCAGTAACTATGGCTACACCTTC.

The V call is TRBV30, the J call TRBJ1-2; D uncertain. Per the germline V gene, CDR1 is GTSNPN and CDR2 is SVGIG (reference sequence). The V gene lost 0 bases and the J gene lost 4 bases, with 12 bases spanning the gap. CDR3 length equals 14 residues. The CDR3 region is CAWSVIGVVYGYTF. As DNA, the CDR3 is TGTGCCTGGAGTGTAATTGGGGTAGTCTATGGCTACACCTTC.